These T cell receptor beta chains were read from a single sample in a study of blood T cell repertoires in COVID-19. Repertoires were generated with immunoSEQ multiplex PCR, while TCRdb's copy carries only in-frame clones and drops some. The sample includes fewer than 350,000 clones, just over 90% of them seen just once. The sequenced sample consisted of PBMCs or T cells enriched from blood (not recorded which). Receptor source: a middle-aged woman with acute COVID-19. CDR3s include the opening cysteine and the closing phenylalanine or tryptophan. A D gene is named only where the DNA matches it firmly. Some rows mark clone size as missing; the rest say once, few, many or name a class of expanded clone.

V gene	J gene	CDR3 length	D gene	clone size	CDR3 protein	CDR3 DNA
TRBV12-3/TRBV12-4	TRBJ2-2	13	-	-	CASSFGLSGELFF	TGTGCCAGCAGTTTTGGCCTTTCCGGGGAGCTGTTTTTT
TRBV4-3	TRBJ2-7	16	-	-	CASSQEPPGSGYEQYF	TGCGCCAGCAGCCAAGAACCGCCAGGGTCTGGGTACGAGCAGTACTTC
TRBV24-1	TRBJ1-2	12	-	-	CATSGGNYGYTF	TGTGCCACCAGTGGAGGGAACTATGGCTACACCTTC
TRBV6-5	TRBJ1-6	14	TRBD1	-	CASSTDRINSPLHF	TGTGCCAGCAGTACGGACAGGATAAATTCACCCCTCCACTTT
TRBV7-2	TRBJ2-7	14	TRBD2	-	CASSPVGGVGEQYF	TGTGCCAGCAGCCCGGTGGGAGGGGTCGGCGAGCAGTACTTC
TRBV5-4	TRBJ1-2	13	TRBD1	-	CASSRDSNYGYTF	TGTGCCAGCAGCCGGGACAGTAACTATGGCTACACCTTC
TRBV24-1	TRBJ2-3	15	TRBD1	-	CATSEVDRGTDTQYF	TGTGCCACCAGTGAGGTAGACAGGGGCACAGATACGCAGTATTTT
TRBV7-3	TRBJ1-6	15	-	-	CASSLTPSTGSPLHF	TGTGCCAGCAGCTTAACACCTAGCACTGGTTCACCCCTCCACTTT
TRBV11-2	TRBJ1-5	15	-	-	CASSLGQHSNQPQHF	TGTGCCAGCAGCTTAGGACAGCATAGCAATCAGCCCCAGCATTTT
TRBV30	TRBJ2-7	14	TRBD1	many	CAWINRGSGNEQYF	TGTGCCTGGATCAACAGGGGTTCAGGTAACGAGCAGTACTTC
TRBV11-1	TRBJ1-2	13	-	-	CASSLNKNYGYTF	TGTGCCAGCAGCTTGAACAAGAACTATGGCTACACCTTC
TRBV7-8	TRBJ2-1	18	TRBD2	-	CASSLARAGGVPYNEQFF	TGTGCCAGCAGCTTAGCGCGGGCGGGAGGGGTCCCCTACAATGAGCAGTTCTTC
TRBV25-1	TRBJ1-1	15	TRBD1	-	CASSVTGTGGTEAFF	TGTGCCAGCAGTGTAACCGGGACAGGGGGGACTGAAGCTTTCTTT
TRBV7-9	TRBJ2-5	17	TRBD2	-	CASSLEGSGGFQETQYF	TGTGCCAGCAGCTTAGAAGGTAGCGGGGGGTTTCAAGAGACCCAGTACTTC
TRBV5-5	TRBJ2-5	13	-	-	CASSWAAKETQYF	TGTGCCAGCAGCTGGGCTGCAAAAGAGACCCAGTACTTC
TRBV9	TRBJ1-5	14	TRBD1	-	CASSSGQGNQPQHF	TGTGCCAGCAGCTCCGGACAGGGCAATCAGCCCCAGCATTTT
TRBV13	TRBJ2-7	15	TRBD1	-	CASSYRTGSSYEQYF	TGTGCCAGCAGCTATCGGACAGGGAGCTCCTACGAGCAGTACTTC
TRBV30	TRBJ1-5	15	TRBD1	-	CAWSPGQRIWEPQHF	TGTGCCTGGAGTCCGGGACAGAGGATTTGGGAACCCCAGCATTTT
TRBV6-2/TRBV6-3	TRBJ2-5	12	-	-	CASSVQGETQYF	TGTGCCAGCAGTGTACAGGGAGAGACCCAGTACTTC
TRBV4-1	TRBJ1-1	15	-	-	CASSQDTRANTEAFF	TGCGCCAGCAGCCAAGACACCAGGGCGAACACTGAAGCTTTCTTT
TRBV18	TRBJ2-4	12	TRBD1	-	CASSTGQGVQYF	TGTGCCAGCTCAACAGGACAGGGAGTTCAGTACTTC
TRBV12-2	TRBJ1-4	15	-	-	CASRLVAATNEKLFF	TGTGCAAGTCGCTTAGTAGCTGCAACTAATGAAAAACTGTTTTTT
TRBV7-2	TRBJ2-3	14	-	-	CASSLGAGVDTQYF	TGTGCCAGCAGCTTAGGCGCAGGGGTTGATACGCAGTATTTT
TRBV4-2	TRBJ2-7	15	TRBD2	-	CASSRGLAGGYEQYF	TGTGCCAGCAGCAGAGGACTAGCGGGCGGGTACGAGCAGTACTTC
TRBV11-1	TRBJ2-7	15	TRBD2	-	CASSKGLAERYEQYF	TGTGCCAGCAGCAAGGGACTAGCGGAGCGCTACGAGCAGTACTTC
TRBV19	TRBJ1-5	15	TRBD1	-	CASSIDQGANQPQHF	TGTGCCAGTAGTATAGATCAGGGGGCAAATCAGCCCCAGCATTTT
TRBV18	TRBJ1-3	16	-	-	CASSPLPSGNGNTIYF	TGTGCCAGCTCACCACTCCCTTCGGGGAACGGAAACACCATATATTTT
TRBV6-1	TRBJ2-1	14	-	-	CASSEAIGVDEQFF	TGTGCCAGCAGTGAAGCGATAGGGGTGGATGAGCAGTTCTTC
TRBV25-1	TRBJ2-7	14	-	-	CASSAGAGSHEQYF	TGTGCCAGCAGTGCAGGGGCCGGGTCGCACGAGCAGTACTTC
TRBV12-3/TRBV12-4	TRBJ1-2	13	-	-	CASSFRSGWSYTF	TGTGCCAGCAGTTTTAGATCAGGGTGGAGCTACACCTTC
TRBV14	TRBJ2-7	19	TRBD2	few	CASSQGDGLAPGKTYEQYF	TGTGCCAGCAGCCAAGGGGATGGACTAGCACCGGGGAAGACCTACGAGCAGTACTTC